What follows are 24 T cell receptor beta chains derived from one specimen sequenced in a study of CD4 T cells in relation to SARS-CoV-2 and coronaviruses. The unexposed donors gave CD4+ T cells in about 2010-2019, prior to COVID-19. After about 10 days of culture, CD4+ T cells were isolated. Produced via immunoSEQ multiplex PCR; TCRdb's table is partial and in-frame only. The sample comprises approximately 24,000 clones, around 76% of which are singletons, and 12% rests with the top ten. These receptors' targets are unknown. Material: CD4+ T cells from PBMCs, cultured in vitro. The receptors here all came from a human donor in good health.

The chain recombines TRBV5-1 with TRBJ2-5, with 10 bases matching TRBD1. The CDR3 totals 15 residues. V was pared by 3 bases and J by 5 bases, with 7 bases of the junction left unmatched. The V gene's germline CDR1 is SGHRS and CDR2 YFSETQ. Written as DNA, the CDR3 is TGCGCCAGCAGCTCCGACAGGGGGCTGTTCGAGACCCAGTACTTC. Amino acid sequence: CASSSDRGLFETQYF.

This clone was counted between two and nine times. The chain carries TRBV24-1 and TRBJ2-2; D perhaps matches TRBD2 (7 bases). CDR1 is KGHDR, CDR2 SFDVKD, per germline. Deletions cut 4 bases from V and 3 bases from J, with 17 bases between. This CDR3 contains 17 residues. The CDR3: CATSDHIGGADTGELFF. The CDR3 DNA follows: TGTGCCACCAGTGACCATATAGGGGGGGCAGACACCGGGGAGCTGTTTTTT.

The rearrangement uses TRBV18 and TRBJ1-3; D gene ambiguous. There are 18 residues in the CDR3. The V gene's germline CDR1 is KGHSH and CDR2 LQKENI. V lost 3 bases, J lost 4 bases, and 22 bases lay in between. CDR3 DNA: TGTGCCAGCTCACCCGGGGTCCGAAGTTCTGCCCCAGGAAACACCATATATTTT. The encoded protein is CASSPGVRSSAPGNTIYF.

The chain employs TRBV25-1 and TRBJ1-5; TRBD1 agrees at 9 bases. Per germline, CDR1 MGHDK and CDR2 SYGVNS. The CDR3 sequence is 18 residues long. Trimming took 0 bases from V and 6 from J; bases not matched to a gene: 12. The CDR3: CASSEYFTGGVLFQPQHF. Here the CDR3 DNA reads TGTGCCAGCAGTGAATATTTTACAGGGGGCGTTCTTTTTCAGCCCCAGCATTTT.

CDR3 sequence reads: CASSIRLAGASYEQYF. The CDR3 DNA reads as TGTGCCAGTAGTATTAGGCTAGCGGGAGCGTCCTACGAGCAGTACTTC. The chain joins TRBV19 to TRBJ2-7; 10 nucleotides align to TRBD2. Germline V gives CDR1 LNHDA, CDR2 SQIVND (reference sequence). With V trimmed by 3 bases and J by 1 base, 6 bases remained unmatched. The CDR3 consists of 16 residues.

The rearrangement uses TRBV24-1 and TRBJ2-3; 8 bases are shared with TRBD1. In germline, CDR1 is KGHDR, CDR2 SFDVKD. The CDR3 contains 15 residues. After removal of 1 base from V and 4 bases from J, the junction contained 3 bases not matched to a gene. CDR3 coding DNA: TGTGCCACCAGTGATTTAGGACAGGGTCCAGATACGCAGTATTTT. This sequence encodes CATSDLGQGPDTQYF.

This clone was found a few times. This chain uses TRBV7-8 with TRBJ2-7; D unresolved. Deletions cut 5 bases from V and 1 base from J, with 6 bases between. Germline loops: CDR1 SGHVS, CDR2 FQNEAQ. CDR3 length: 12 residues. The CDR3 DNA is TGTGCCAGCAGCCCAAATTCCTACGAGCAGTACTTC. Translation gives CASSPNSYEQYF.

The chain couples TRBV5-6 to TRBJ1-3; D is uncertain. The V and J ends lost 2 bases and 7 bases respectively, with 10 bases between them. The CDR3 covers 13 residues. Germline V gene sequence: CDR1 SGHDT, CDR2 YYEEEE. Here the CDR3 DNA reads TGTGCCAGCAGCTTTGGAAGTGTGAACACCATATATTTT. Translation gives CASSFGSVNTIYF.

The chain is built from TRBV2 and TRBJ2-5; 12 bases map to TRBD2. The junction had 9 bases not matched to a gene; V was cut back by 2 bases and J by 2 bases. This CDR3 has 18 residues. Looked up from germline, CDR1 is SNHLY and CDR2 is FYNNEI. CDR3: CASSEFPGTSGRQETQYF. In DNA form, the CDR3 reads TGTGCCAGCAGTGAATTTCCCGGGACTAGCGGGCGACAAGAGACCCAGTACTTC.

The chain combines TRBV11-2 with TRBJ2-7, with D maybe TRBD1 (5 bases). Trimming cost V 1 base and J 1 base, with 11 bases left between them. Germline CDR1 reads SGHAT; CDR2 reads FQNNGV. The CDR3 spans 15 residues. The CDR3: CASSLVSGPSYEQYF. Written as DNA, the CDR3 is TGTGCCAGCAGCTTAGTTTCAGGGCCGTCCTACGAGCAGTACTTC.

The V and J genes are TRBV10-2 and TRBJ2-1; D is perhaps TRBD1 (6 bases). The CDR3 is made up of 15 amino acids. Trimming shortened V by 6 bases and J by 0 bases, and 12 bases separated the two germline ends. Germline V gene sequence: CDR1 WSHSY, CDR2 SAAADI. The CDR3 region has the DNA TGCGCCAGCAGCCCGGGACATGACTCCTACAATGAGCAGTTCTTC. Protein sequence: CASSPGHDSYNEQFF.

V and J are TRBV5-1 and TRBJ2-5; a weak D match, TRBD1 (6 bases). Germline assignment: CDR1 SGHRS and CDR2 YFSETQ. The CDR3 has 15 residues. The germline V and J ends were trimmed by 3 bases and 5 bases, with 17 bases remaining between them. The DNA for the CDR3 is TGCGCCAGCAGCTCTTCACAGGGAGAGGAGGAGACCCAGTACTTC. Its protein product is CASSSSQGEEETQYF.

The chain uses TRBV10-2 and TRBJ1-5, with no clear D. The CDR3 is 13 amino acids. Per the germline V gene, CDR1 is WSHSY and CDR2 is SAAADI. Trimming shortened V by 2 bases and J by 6 bases, and 8 bases separated the two germline ends. As DNA, the CDR3 is TGCGCCAGCAGTGAGGGCCGGTCTCAGCCCCAGCATTTT. Amino acids: CASSEGRSQPQHF.

The rearrangement uses TRBV6-6 and TRBJ1-1; 7 nucleotides agree with TRBD1. The CDR3 spans 14 residues. Germline V gene sequence: CDR1 MNHNY, CDR2 SVGAGI (reference sequence). V shed 6 bases and J 0 bases; nucleotides not matched to a gene: 4. The CDR3: CASSQGGMNTEAFF. CDR3 bases: TGTGCCAGCAGCCAGGGGGGGATGAACACTGAAGCTTTCTTT.

V gene TRBV27 combines with J gene TRBJ1-2; TRBD1 agrees at 10 bases. Germline V gene lookup returns CDR1 MNHEY and CDR2 SMNVEV (reference sequence). The CDR3 has 16 residues. V was clipped by 3 bases and J by 2 bases; unmatched bases: 6. CDR3 in DNA: TGTGCCAGCAGTTTGGGACAGGGGTTAGGAAACTATGGCTACACCTTC. It encodes CASSLGQGLGNYGYTF.

The chain uses TRBV5-1 and TRBJ2-7, with 7 nucleotides matching TRBD2. V dropped 0 bases and J dropped 6; count of bases not matched to a gene: 9. Per germline, CDR1 SGHRS and CDR2 YFSETQ. The CDR3 totals 15 residues. CDR3 bases: TGCGCCAGCAGCTTGGGCGGGAGCTCCTCAGGCGAGCAGTACTTC. Amino acids: CASSLGGSSSGEQYF.

The chain joins TRBV5-1 to TRBJ2-2; 11 bases match TRBD2. Germline V gives CDR1 SGHRS, CDR2 YFSETQ. Unmatched junction bases numbered 7, after V lost 4 bases and J lost 5 bases. The CDR3 is made up of 16 amino acids. The CDR3, as DNA: TGCGCCAGCAGCCCTCCGGGACTAGCGGATACCGGGGAGCTGTTTTTT. This codes for CASSPPGLADTGELFF.

CDR3 sequence reads: CASSISDSGRALYEQYF. In DNA, the CDR3 is TGTGCCAGTAGTATCTCCGACTCCGGTCGAGCTCTCTACGAGCAGTACTTC. V usage is TRBV19 and J usage is TRBJ2-7; D is unresolved. With 3 bases removed from V and 3 bases from J, the gap between germline ends came to 21 bases. The CDR3 sequence is 17 residues long. CDR1 and CDR2 (germline): LNHDA, SQIVND (reference sequence). The variable domain in full, with the rest retrieved from reference TRBV19 and TRBJ2-7, is DGGITQSPKYLFRKEGQNVTLSCEQNLNHDAMYWYRQDPGQGLRLIYYSQIVNDFQKGDIAEGYSVSREKKESFPLTVTSAQKNPTAFYLCASSISDSGRALYEQYFGPGTRLTVT.

The J gene is TRBJ2-6, the V gene TRBV7-6; D ambiguous. The germline CDR1 and CDR2 sequences are SGHVS and FNYEAQ. The CDR3 loop spans 18 amino acids. The V end was cut by 1 base, the J end by 0 bases, with 13 bases between. In nucleotides, the CDR3 is TGTGCCAGCAGCTTAGATGGGTCCCCCAGCTCTGGGGCCAACGTCCTGACTTTC. Protein product: CASSLDGSPSSGANVLTF. Based on the CDR3 plus reference TRBV7-6 and TRBJ2-6, the full variable domain is GAGVSQSPRYKVTKRGQDVALRCDPISGHVSLYWYRQALGQGPEFLTYFNYEAQQDKSGLPNDRFSAERPEGSISTLTIQRTEQRDSAMYRCASSLDGSPSSGANVLTFGAGSRLTVL.

V gene TRBV6-1 combines with J gene TRBJ1-5, with TRBD1 as a possible D gene (5 bases). V shed 1 base and J shed 4 bases, with 11 bases lying between them. Germline V gene sequence: CDR1 MNHNS, CDR2 SASEGT. The CDR3 loop spans 15 amino acids. CDR3 in amino acids: CASSEVPGGNQPQHF. The DNA of the CDR3 is TGTGCCAGCAGTGAAGTTCCGGGGGGGAATCAGCCCCAGCATTTT.

The rearrangement links TRBV30 to TRBJ2-3, with D hard to call. Deletions cut 2 bases from V and 0 bases from J, with 9 bases between. The CDR3 sequence is 14 residues long. Per germline, CDR1 GTSNPN and CDR2 SVGIG (reference sequence). CDR3 in DNA: TGTGCCTGGAGTCCGCCTACTAGCACAGATACGCAGTATTTT. This translates into CAWSPPTSTDTQYF.

The chain recombines TRBV6-5 with TRBJ1-2; a possible D gene is TRBD1 (6 bases). The CDR3 totals 14 residues. CDR1 MNHEY and CDR2 SVGAGI come from the germline V gene. V lost 2 bases, J lost 2 bases, and 9 bases lay in between. Here the CDR3 DNA reads TGTGCCAGCAGTTACCGAGACAGGAACTATGGCTACACCTTC. It translates to CASSYRDRNYGYTF.

This clone was detected only once. This sequence joins TRBV4-1 and TRBJ2-1; 8 bases are a match to TRBD2. The CDR3 runs to 15 residues. V dropped 3 bases and J dropped 8; count of bases not matched to a gene: 9. The V gene's germline CDR1 is MGHRA and CDR2 YSYEKL. CDR3 amino acids: CASSQTSAPNHEQFF. DNA of the CDR3: TGCGCCAGCAGCCAGACTAGCGCCCCTAATCATGAGCAGTTCTTC.

This clone was detected a few times. The rearrangement uses TRBV18 and TRBJ1-1; D is unresolved. Germline V gene sequence: CDR1 KGHSH, CDR2 LQKENI. The CDR3 covers 14 residues. Trimming pared 6 bases from V and 4 bases from J, leaving 15 bases between. The CDR3 sequence is CASSPAAGATEAFF. CDR3 nucleotide sequence: TGTGCCAGCTCGCCGGCAGCGGGAGCCACTGAAGCTTTCTTT.